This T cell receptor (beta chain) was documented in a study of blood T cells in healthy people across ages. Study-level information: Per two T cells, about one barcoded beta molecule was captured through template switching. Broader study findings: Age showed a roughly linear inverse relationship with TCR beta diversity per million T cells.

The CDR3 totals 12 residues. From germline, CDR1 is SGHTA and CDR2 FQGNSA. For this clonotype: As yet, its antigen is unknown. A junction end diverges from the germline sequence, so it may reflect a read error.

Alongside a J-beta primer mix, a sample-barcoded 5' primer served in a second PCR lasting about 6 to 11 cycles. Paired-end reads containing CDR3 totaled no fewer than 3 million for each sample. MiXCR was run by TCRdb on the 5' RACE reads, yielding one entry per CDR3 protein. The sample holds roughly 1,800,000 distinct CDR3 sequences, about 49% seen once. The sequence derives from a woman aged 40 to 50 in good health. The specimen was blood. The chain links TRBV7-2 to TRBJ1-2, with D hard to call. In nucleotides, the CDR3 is TGTGCCAGCAGCCCCTCAGTGGGCGGCTGCACCTTC. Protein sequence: CASSPSVGGCTF.